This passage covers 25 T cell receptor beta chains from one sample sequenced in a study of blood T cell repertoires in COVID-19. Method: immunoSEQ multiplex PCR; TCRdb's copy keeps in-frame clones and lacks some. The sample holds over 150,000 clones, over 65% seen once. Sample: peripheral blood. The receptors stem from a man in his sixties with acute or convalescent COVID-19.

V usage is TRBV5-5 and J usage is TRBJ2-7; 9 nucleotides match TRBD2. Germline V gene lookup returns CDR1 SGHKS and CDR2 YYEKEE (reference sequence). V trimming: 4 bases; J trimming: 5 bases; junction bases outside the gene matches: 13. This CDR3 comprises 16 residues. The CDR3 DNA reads TGTGCCAGCAGCCTCCTAGCGGGACAAATAGTTGACGAGCAGTACTTC. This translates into CASSLLAGQIVDEQYF.

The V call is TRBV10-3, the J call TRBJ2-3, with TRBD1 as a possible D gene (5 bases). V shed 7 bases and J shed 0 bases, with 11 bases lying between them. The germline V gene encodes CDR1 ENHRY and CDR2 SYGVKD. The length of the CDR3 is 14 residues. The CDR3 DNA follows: TGTGCCATCAAAGGGGCCTTTAGCACAGATACGCAGTATTTT. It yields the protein CAIKGAFSTDTQYF.

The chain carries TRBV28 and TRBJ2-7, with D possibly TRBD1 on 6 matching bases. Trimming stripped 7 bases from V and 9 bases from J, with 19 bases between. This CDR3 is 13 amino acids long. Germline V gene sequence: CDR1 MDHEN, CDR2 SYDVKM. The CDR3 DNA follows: TGTGCCAGCACTTCCGGGACAAACACGGCGCAGTACTTC. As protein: CASTSGTNTAQYF.

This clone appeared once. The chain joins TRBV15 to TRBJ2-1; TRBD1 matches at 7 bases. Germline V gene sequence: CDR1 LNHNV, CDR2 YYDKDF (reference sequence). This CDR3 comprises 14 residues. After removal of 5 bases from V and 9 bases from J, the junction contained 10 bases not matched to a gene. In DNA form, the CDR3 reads TGTGCCACCAGCGAAGGGAGACAGGGCGGTGAGCAGTTCTTC. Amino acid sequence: CATSEGRQGGEQFF.

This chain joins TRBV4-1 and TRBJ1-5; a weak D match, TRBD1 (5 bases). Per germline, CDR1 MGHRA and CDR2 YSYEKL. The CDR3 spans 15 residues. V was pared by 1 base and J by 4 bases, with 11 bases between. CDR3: CASSQVLTENQPQHF. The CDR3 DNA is TGCGCCAGCAGCCAAGTTTTGACAGAGAATCAGCCCCAGCATTTT.

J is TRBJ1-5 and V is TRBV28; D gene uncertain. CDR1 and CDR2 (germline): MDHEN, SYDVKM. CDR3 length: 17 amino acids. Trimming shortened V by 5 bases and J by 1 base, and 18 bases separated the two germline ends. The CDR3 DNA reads TGTGCCAGCAGTCCCCCGGGGAGGCAAGGAAGCAATCAGCCCCAGCATTTT. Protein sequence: CASSPPGRQGSNQPQHF.

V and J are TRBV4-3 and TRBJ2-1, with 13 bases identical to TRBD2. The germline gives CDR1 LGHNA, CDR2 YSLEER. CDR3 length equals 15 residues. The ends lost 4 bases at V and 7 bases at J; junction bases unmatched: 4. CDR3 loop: CASSRGTSGENEQFF. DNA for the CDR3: TGCGCCAGCAGCCGGGGGACTAGCGGGGAAAATGAGCAGTTCTTC.

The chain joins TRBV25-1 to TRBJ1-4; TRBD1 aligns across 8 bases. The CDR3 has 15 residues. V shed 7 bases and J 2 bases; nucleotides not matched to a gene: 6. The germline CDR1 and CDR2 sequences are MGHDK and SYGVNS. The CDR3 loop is CASTLQGGTNEKLFF. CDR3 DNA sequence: TGTGCCAGCACCTTACAGGGGGGGACTAATGAAAAACTGTTTTTT.

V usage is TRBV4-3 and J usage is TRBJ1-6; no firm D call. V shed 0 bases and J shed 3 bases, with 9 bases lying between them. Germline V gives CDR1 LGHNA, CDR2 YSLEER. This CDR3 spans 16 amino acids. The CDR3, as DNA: TGCGCCAGCAGCCAAGATCATAAGAGCTATAATTCACCCCTCCACTTT. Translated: CASSQDHKSYNSPLHF.

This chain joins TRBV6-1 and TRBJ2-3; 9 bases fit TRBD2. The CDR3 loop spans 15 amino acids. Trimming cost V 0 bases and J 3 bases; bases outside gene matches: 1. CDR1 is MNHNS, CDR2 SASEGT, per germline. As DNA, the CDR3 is TGTGCCAGCAGTGAAGCGCGGGGGGGGACAGATACGCAGTATTTT. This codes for CASSEARGGTDTQYF.

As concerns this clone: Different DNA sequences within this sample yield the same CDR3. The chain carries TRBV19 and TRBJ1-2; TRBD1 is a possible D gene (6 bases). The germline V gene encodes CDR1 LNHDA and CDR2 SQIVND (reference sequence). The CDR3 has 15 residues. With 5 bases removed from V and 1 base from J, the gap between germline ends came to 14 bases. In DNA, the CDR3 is TGTGCCAGTAGTCCCGGACAGAGCTTTAACTATGGCTACACCTTC. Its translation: CASSPGQSFNYGYTF.

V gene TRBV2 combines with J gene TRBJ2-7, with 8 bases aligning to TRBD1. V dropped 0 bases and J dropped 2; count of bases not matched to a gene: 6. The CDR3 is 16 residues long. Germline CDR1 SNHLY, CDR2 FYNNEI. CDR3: CASSEAGQGWTYEQYF. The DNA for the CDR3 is TGTGCCAGCAGTGAAGCCGGACAGGGCTGGACCTACGAGCAGTACTTC.

CDR3 coding DNA: TGTGCCAGCAGCTTAGCCCGGCAAGAGACCCAGTACTTC. Its translation: CASSLARQETQYF. The chain recombines TRBV7-2 with TRBJ2-5; D gene ambiguous. CDR3 size: 13 residues. Trimming left V 0 bases short and J 2 bases short, with 4 bases between. CDR1 SGHTA and CDR2 FQGNSA come from the germline V gene.

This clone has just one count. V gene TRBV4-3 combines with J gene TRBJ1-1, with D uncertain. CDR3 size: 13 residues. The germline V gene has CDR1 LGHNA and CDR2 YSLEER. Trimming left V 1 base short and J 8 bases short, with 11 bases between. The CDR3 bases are TGCGCCAGCAGCCAAGGCCCCAGGATGGAAGCTTTCTTT. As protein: CASSQGPRMEAFF.

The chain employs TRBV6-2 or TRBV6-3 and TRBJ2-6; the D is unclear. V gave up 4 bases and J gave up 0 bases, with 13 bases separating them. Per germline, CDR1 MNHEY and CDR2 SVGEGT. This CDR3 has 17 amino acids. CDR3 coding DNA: TGTGCCAGCAGTTTCCACAGTACGCTCTCTGGGGCCAACGTCCTGACTTTC. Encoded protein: CASSFHSTLSGANVLTF.

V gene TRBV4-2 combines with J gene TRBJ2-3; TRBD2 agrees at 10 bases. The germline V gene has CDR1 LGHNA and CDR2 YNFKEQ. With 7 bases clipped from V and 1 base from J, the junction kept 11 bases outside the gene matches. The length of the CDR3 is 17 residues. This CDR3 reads CASNPEGGTSGTDTQYF. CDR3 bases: TGTGCCAGCAACCCCGAGGGGGGGACTAGCGGCACAGATACGCAGTATTTT.

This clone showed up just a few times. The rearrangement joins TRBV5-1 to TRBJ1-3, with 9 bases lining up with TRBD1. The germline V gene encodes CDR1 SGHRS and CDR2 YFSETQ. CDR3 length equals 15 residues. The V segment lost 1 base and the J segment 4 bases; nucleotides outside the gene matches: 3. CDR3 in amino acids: CASSLQGQGGNTIYF. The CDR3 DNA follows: TGCGCCAGCAGCTTGCAGGGACAGGGCGGAAACACCATATATTTT.

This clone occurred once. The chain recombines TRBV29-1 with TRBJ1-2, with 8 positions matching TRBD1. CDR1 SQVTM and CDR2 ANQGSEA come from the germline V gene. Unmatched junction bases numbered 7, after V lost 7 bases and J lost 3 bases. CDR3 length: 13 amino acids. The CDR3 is CSGFPTGDYGYTF. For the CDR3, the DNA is TGCAGCGGTTTTCCGACAGGGGACTATGGCTACACCTTC.

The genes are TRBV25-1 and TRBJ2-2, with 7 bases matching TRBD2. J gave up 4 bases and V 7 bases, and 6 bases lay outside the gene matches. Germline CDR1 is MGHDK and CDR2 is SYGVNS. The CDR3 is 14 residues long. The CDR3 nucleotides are TGTGCCAGCATGGAGGGAGGGACCACCGGGGAGCTGTTTTTT. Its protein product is CASMEGGTTGELFF. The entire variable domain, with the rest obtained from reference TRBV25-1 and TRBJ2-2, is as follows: EADIYQTPRYLVIGTGKKITLECSQTMGHDKMYWYQQDPGMELHLIHYSYGVNSTEKGDLSSESTVSRIRTEHFPLTLESARPSHTSQYLCASMEGGTTGELFFGEGSRLTVL.

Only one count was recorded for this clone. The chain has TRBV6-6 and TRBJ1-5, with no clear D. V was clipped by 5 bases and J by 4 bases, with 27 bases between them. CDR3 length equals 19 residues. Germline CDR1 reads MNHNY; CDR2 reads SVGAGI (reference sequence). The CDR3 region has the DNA TGTGCCAGCAGTCCCCTAAGTATGACTGGACTGAGGCTTAATCAGCCCCAGCATTTT. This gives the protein CASSPLSMTGLRLNQPQHF.

DNA for the CDR3: TGCGCCAGCAGCCAAGGACTAGCGTATGGGGCCAACGTCCTGACTTTC. The encoded protein is CASSQGLAYGANVLTF. This sequence joins TRBV4-1 and TRBJ2-6, with 8 bases aligning to TRBD2. V lost 1 base to trimming and J lost 3 bases; unmatched junction nucleotides: 2. CDR1 and CDR2 from the germline V gene are MGHRA and YSYEKL. The CDR3 sequence is 16 residues long.

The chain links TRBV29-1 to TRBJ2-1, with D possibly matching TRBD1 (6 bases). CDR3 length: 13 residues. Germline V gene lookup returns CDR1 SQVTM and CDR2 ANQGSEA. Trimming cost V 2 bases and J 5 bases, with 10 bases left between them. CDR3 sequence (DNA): TGCAGCGTTGAACAGGGGCCCCACAATGAGCAGTTCTTC. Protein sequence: CSVEQGPHNEQFF.

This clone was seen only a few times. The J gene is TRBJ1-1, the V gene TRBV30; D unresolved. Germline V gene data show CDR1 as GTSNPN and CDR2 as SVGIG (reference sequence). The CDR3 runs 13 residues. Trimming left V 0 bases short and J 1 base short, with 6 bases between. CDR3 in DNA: TGTGCCTGGAGTGTGTACAAGAACACTGAAGCTTTCTTT. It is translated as CAWSVYKNTEAFF.

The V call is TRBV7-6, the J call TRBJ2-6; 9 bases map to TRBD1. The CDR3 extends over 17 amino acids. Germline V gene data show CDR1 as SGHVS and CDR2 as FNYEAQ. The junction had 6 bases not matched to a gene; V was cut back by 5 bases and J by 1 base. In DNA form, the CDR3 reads TGTGCCAGCAGCCAAGGACAGGGGCGGTCTGGGGCCAACGTCCTGACTTTC. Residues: CASSQGQGRSGANVLTF.

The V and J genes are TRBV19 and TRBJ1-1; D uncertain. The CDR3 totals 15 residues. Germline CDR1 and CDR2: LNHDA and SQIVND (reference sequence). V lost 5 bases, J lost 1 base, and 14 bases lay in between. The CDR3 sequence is CASSGRELRNTEAFF. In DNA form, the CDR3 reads TGTGCCAGTAGTGGACGGGAACTAAGGAACACTGAAGCTTTCTTT.